Shown below are 3 T cell receptor beta chains from a single sample sequenced in a study of cytomegalovirus exposure and HLA in healthy donors. The PCR made use of 60 Vbeta and 13 Jbeta primers. Some clones are missing from TCRdb's copy, which holds only in-frame ones; the method was immunoSEQ multiplex PCR. The sample records 130,000 to 150,000 clones, around 79% being singletons. Sequencing input: PBMCs. The receptors originated from a man aged 35 to 55 in good health and CMV-seropositive.

The genes are TRBV4-2 and TRBJ2-3; 8 bases line up with TRBD1. Looked up from germline, CDR1 is LGHNA and CDR2 is YNFKEQ. The CDR3 covers 17 residues. Unmatched junction bases numbered 11, after V lost 4 bases and J lost 2 bases. As DNA, the CDR3 is TGTGCCAGCAGCCGAGTGATGACAGGGGCCTCCACAGATACGCAGTATTTT. Translation gives CASSRVMTGASTDTQYF.

This chain connects TRBV6-5 to TRBJ1-1; 7 nucleotides line up with TRBD1. V gave up 5 bases and J gave up 8 bases; unmatched junction bases: 8. CDR3 size: 13 residues. CDR1 MNHEY and CDR2 SVGAGI come from the germline V gene. The CDR3 region is CASSEYRGLEAFF. The CDR3 DNA reads as TGTGCCAGCAGTGAATATAGGGGGCTCGAAGCTTTCTTT.

The rearrangement joins TRBV5-1 to TRBJ2-5, with TRBD2 as a possible D gene (5 bases). Deletions cut 4 bases from V and 1 base from J, with 8 bases between. The CDR3 is 13 amino acids. Germline values: CDR1 SGHRS, CDR2 YFSETQ. The CDR3 spells CASSLEGQETQYF. The DNA for the CDR3 is TGCGCCAGCAGCCTTGAGGGCCAAGAGACCCAGTACTTC.